The 2 T cell receptor beta chains below were found in one sample sequenced in a study of shared clonotypes between healthy human individuals. Profiling relied on immunoSEQ multiplex PCR, and the TCRdb table lists in-frame clones only, not all of them. The table has 2 million to 2.5 million clones, 85% to 95% seen once. Material: naive CD4+ T cells from PBMCs. Documented subset: CD45RA+ positively selected. The origin of the receptors is a man aged 18 to 35 in good health. Some clones in this sample may be carry-over from other donors' samples.

This clone was observed a single time. This rearrangement joins TRBV7-3 to TRBJ2-1, with a possible D match to TRBD2 (5 bases). The germline CDR1 and CDR2 sequences are SGHTA and FQGTGA. The CDR3 runs 16 residues. Trimming removed 5 bases at V and 0 bases at J, with 14 bases between. In nucleotides, the CDR3 is TGTGCCAGCAGCGTTACCCTAGCTAGCTCCTACAATGAGCAGTTCTTC. This codes for CASSVTLASSYNEQFF.

The chain employs TRBV27 and TRBJ2-5, with D possibly matching TRBD2 (5 bases). Germline loops: CDR1 MNHEY, CDR2 SMNVEV (reference sequence). The V end was cut by 8 bases, the J end by 5 bases, with 27 bases between. CDR3 length: 17 amino acids. The CDR3 region has the DNA TGTGCCAGCGGACGAGCTGGGAGCGCTATTCGATCGGAGACCCAGTACTTC. It yields the protein CASGRAGSAIRSETQYF.